A selection of T cell receptor beta chains follows, all from one sample in a study of graft-versus-host responses after intestinal transplantation. Data came from immunoSEQ multiplex PCR; TCRdb stores just in-frame clones and leaves some out. This sample carries roughly 110,000 clones, approximately 90% of them seen once, and the ten largest clones take around 0.7%. The antigens for these receptors are not known. The material was unstimulated CD4+ T cells sorted from spleen or lymph node cells, obtained before transplant. Receptors originate from a human donor who was the organ donor for an intestinal transplant. Both conserved end residues are part of each CDR3. The D gene is left open where the match is weak. A clone size is listed for some rows: how often the clone was seen (once, few, many), or a class if it is expanded.

CDR3aa	CDR3nt	d_gene	abundance	j_gene	v_gene
CASSSDRNYNSPLHF	TGTGCCAGCAGCTCCGACAGGAACTATAATTCACCCCTCCACTTT	-	once	TRBJ1-6	TRBV7-9
CASSGRGGNQPQHF	TGTGCCAGCAGTGGGAGGGGCGGCAATCAGCCCCAGCATTTT	-	-	TRBJ1-5	TRBV2
CSVGVARDEKLFF	TGCAGCGTTGGGGTCGCCCGAGATGAAAAACTGTTTTTT	-	-	TRBJ1-4	TRBV29-1
CASSWGRQMSNQPQHF	TGTGCCAGCAGCTGGGGCCGGCAAATGAGCAATCAGCCCCAGCATTTT	-	-	TRBJ1-5	TRBV5-6
CAWSASRQGADQPQHF	TGTGCCTGGAGTGCCTCACGACAGGGGGCGGATCAGCCCCAGCATTTT	TRBD1	-	TRBJ1-5	TRBV30
CASSPAPTVTDTQYF	TGTGCCAGCAGCCCCGCCCCGACTGTCACAGATACGCAGTATTTT	-	-	TRBJ2-3	TRBV7-3
CASSLGGVSTEAFF	TGCGCCAGCAGCTTGGGTGGGGTTAGTACTGAAGCTTTCTTT	-	-	TRBJ1-1	TRBV5-1
CASSLGGINQPQHF	TGTGCCAGCAGCTTGGGGGGGATCAATCAGCCCCAGCATTTT	-	-	TRBJ1-5	TRBV5-6
CASSAAAGRNTGELFF	TGTGCCAGCAGCGCAGCGGCGGGGCGGAACACCGGGGAGCTGTTTTTT	-	-	TRBJ2-2	TRBV5-4
CSVTDTGELFF	TGCAGCGTTACGGACACCGGGGAGCTGTTTTTT	-	-	TRBJ2-2	TRBV29-1
CASSLSPDRANSNQPQHF	TGTGCCAGCAGTTTGTCCCCGGACAGGGCAAATAGCAATCAGCCCCAGCATTTT	TRBD1	-	TRBJ1-5	TRBV28
CASSLGTGGADGYTF	TGTGCCAGCAGCTTAGGCACAGGGGGCGCAGATGGCTACACCTTC	TRBD1	-	TRBJ1-2	TRBV7-2
CSVARRGPNEKLFF	TGCAGCGTCGCCCGGAGGGGACCTAATGAAAAACTGTTTTTT	-	once	TRBJ1-4	TRBV29-1
CASSLSSPGEQFF	TGTGCCAGCAGCTTATCGTCCCCGGGTGAGCAGTTCTTC	-	-	TRBJ2-1	TRBV7-9
CASRSLLSQYF	TGTGCCAGCAGGTCCTTGCTCTCGCAGTATTTT	-	-	TRBJ2-3	TRBV6-1
CASSFGVLREKLFF	TGTGCCAGCAGCTTCGGGGTTCTTAGGGAAAAACTGTTTTTT	-	-	TRBJ1-4	TRBV5-6
CASSRGRGPNEKLFF	TGTGCCAGCTCACGCGGGAGGGGGCCCAATGAAAAACTGTTTTTT	TRBD1	-	TRBJ1-4	TRBV18
CASSQDERGYQPQHF	TGCGCCAGCAGCCAAGATGAGAGAGGGTATCAGCCCCAGCATTTT	-	-	TRBJ1-5	TRBV4-1
CASSPPGRDYNEQFF	TGTGCCAGCTCACCACCCGGCAGGGACTACAATGAGCAGTTCTTC	-	-	TRBJ2-1	TRBV18
CASNMGYHQPQHF	TGTGCCAGCAATATGGGGTATCATCAGCCCCAGCATTTT	-	-	TRBJ1-5	TRBV2
CASSLEGVSNQPQHF	TGCGCCAGCAGCTTGGAGGGGGTCAGCAATCAGCCCCAGCATTTT	-	-	TRBJ1-5	TRBV5-1
CASRIAVEQFF	TGTGCCAGCAGAATAGCAGTTGAGCAGTTCTTC	-	-	TRBJ2-1	TRBV6-1
CASSGGVGGQYQETQYF	TGCGCCAGCAGTGGGGGTGTTGGCGGTCAGTACCAAGAGACCCAGTACTTC	-	once	TRBJ2-5	TRBV10-1
CASSLGPQGTNTEAFF	TGCGCCAGCAGCTTGGGCCCCCAGGGAACGAACACTGAAGCTTTCTTT	-	-	TRBJ1-1	TRBV5-1
CATSSGTGNTIYF	TGTGCCACCAGCTCAGGGACTGGAAACACCATATATTTT	-	-	TRBJ1-3	TRBV15
CASSHYRDSPSEAFF	TGCGCCAGCAGTCATTACCGGGACAGCCCATCGGAAGCTTTCTTT	TRBD1	once	TRBJ1-1	TRBV23-1
CASNLLGDQPQHF	TGTGCCAGTAATCTCTTAGGAGATCAGCCCCAGCATTTT	-	-	TRBJ1-5	TRBV19
CAWNYPFAGGSGANVLTF	TGTGCCTGGAACTACCCTTTTGCGGGAGGATCCGGGGCCAACGTCCTGACTTTC	TRBD2	few	TRBJ2-6	TRBV30
CASWDSSSVYGYTF	TGTGCCAGCTGGGACAGCAGTAGTGTCTATGGCTACACCTTC	TRBD1	-	TRBJ1-2	TRBV9
CASSSSVRLDTQYF	TGTGCCAGCAGCTCGTCGGTTCGTTTGGATACGCAGTATTTT	-	once	TRBJ2-3	TRBV7-9
CASAPMGNSNQPQHF	TGTGCCAGCGCACCAATGGGGAATAGCAATCAGCCCCAGCATTTT	-	-	TRBJ1-5	TRBV18
CASSPPGVGSPLHF	TGCGCCAGCAGCCCCCCAGGGGTTGGTTCACCCCTCCACTTT	-	-	TRBJ1-6	TRBV5-1
CSVARTGAPTDTQYF	TGCAGCGTTGCGAGGACAGGGGCGCCCACAGATACGCAGTATTTT	TRBD1	-	TRBJ2-3	TRBV29-1
CASRVQDSYEQYF	TGCGCCAGCAGGGTACAGGACTCCTACGAGCAGTACTTC	-	-	TRBJ2-7	TRBV5-1
CASSRSGTRPYEQYF	TGTGCCAGCAGTCGTAGCGGTACAAGACCCTACGAGCAGTACTTC	-	few	TRBJ2-7	TRBV6-1
CASSLGVSTGNTIYF	TGCGCCAGCAGCTTGGGGGTGTCGACTGGAAACACCATATATTTT	-	-	TRBJ1-3	TRBV5-1
CASSWSYSSNTGELFF	TGTGCCAGCAGCTGGTCTTACTCTTCGAACACCGGGGAGCTGTTTTTT	-	once	TRBJ2-2	TRBV5-5
CASSDGRIYGYTF	TGCGCCAGCAGCGACGGACGGATCTATGGCTACACCTTC	-	-	TRBJ1-2	TRBV5-1
CASSSGGNTEAFF	TGTGCCAGCAGCTCCGGGGGCAACACTGAAGCTTTCTTT	-	-	TRBJ1-1	TRBV11-2
CASSWTGSGNTIYF	TGTGCCAGCAGTTGGACAGGGTCTGGAAACACCATATATTTT	TRBD1	once	TRBJ1-3	TRBV6-1
CASSLPWTRGTEAFF	TGTGCCAGCTCACTACCGTGGACACGGGGGACTGAAGCTTTCTTT	-	-	TRBJ1-1	TRBV18
CASSEGGVGYTF	TGTGCCAGCAGTGAAGGAGGGGTTGGCTACACCTTC	-	few	TRBJ1-2	TRBV6-1
CASSSRAANTEAFF	TGTGCCAGCAGCTCCAGGGCGGCGAACACTGAAGCTTTCTTT	-	-	TRBJ1-1	TRBV7-2
CASSFDGPLWRNTIYF	TGTGCCAGCAGCTTCGACGGCCCTCTCTGGAGAAACACCATATATTTT	-	-	TRBJ1-3	TRBV5-5
CASSFREAHNEQFF	TGTGCCAGCAGCTTTCGGGAGGCCCACAATGAGCAGTTCTTC	TRBD2	-	TRBJ2-1	TRBV11-1
CASSSGQGLAQPQHF	TGTGCCAGCAGCTCCGGACAGGGCTTGGCTCAGCCCCAGCATTTT	TRBD1	-	TRBJ1-5	TRBV5-6
CASSPAPAYEQYF	TGTGCCAGCAGCCCCGCTCCGGCCTACGAGCAGTACTTC	-	once	TRBJ2-7	TRBV6-1
CASRDSSGANVLTF	TGTGCCAGCCGCGACAGCTCTGGGGCCAACGTCCTGACTTTC	-	-	TRBJ2-6	TRBV11-1
CASSETPGGYTGELFF	TGCGCCAGCAGTGAGACCCCCGGGGGTTACACCGGGGAGCTGTTTTTT	-	-	TRBJ2-2	TRBV10-1
CASSELGIWGDTEAFF	TGTGCCAGCAGTGAATTGGGGATTTGGGGTGACACTGAAGCTTTCTTT	-	-	TRBJ1-1	TRBV2
CASSPRWTGGNEQFF	TGTGCCAGCTCACCCCGGTGGACAGGGGGGAATGAGCAGTTCTTC	TRBD1	once	TRBJ2-1	TRBV18
CASSQLGSYNEQFF	TGCGCCAGCAGCCAATTAGGATCCTACAATGAGCAGTTCTTC	-	-	TRBJ2-1	TRBV4-1
CASSLGLSGTSEQYF	TGTGCCAGCAGCTTGGGCCTTAGCGGGACCTCCGAGCAGTACTTC	TRBD2	-	TRBJ2-7	TRBV5-4
CASSEGASPYEQYF	TGTGCCAGCAGTGAAGGGGCCAGTCCCTACGAGCAGTACTTC	-	once	TRBJ2-7	TRBV2
CASSLGWQETQYF	TGCGCCAGCAGCTTGGGTTGGCAAGAGACCCAGTACTTC	-	-	TRBJ2-5	TRBV5-1
CASSTSGRFSPPPYEQYF	TGTGCCAGTAGTACGAGCGGGAGGTTTTCCCCACCCCCCTACGAGCAGTACTTC	TRBD2	-	TRBJ2-7	TRBV19
CATQTGHQKNTEAFF	TGTGCCACTCAGACGGGACACCAAAAGAACACTGAAGCTTTCTTT	-	-	TRBJ1-1	TRBV6-1
CASSPRRGTNTEAFF	TGTGCCAGCAGTCCTCGTCGCGGAACGAACACTGAAGCTTTCTTT	-	-	TRBJ1-1	TRBV6-6
CASSLRTPGNTIYF	TGTGCCAGTAGTCTCCGGACACCTGGAAACACCATATATTTT	-	-	TRBJ1-3	TRBV19